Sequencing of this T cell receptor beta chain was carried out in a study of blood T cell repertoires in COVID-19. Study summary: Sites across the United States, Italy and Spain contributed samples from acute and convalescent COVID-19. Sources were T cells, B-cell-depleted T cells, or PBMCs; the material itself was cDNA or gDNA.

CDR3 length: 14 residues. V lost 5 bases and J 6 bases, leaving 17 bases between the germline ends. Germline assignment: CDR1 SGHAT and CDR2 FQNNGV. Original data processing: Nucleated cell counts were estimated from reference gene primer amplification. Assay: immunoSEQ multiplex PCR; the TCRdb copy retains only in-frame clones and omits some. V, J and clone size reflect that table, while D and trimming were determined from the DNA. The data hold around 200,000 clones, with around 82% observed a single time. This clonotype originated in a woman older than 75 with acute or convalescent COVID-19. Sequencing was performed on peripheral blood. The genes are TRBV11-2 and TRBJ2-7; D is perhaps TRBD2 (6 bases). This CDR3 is CASSRLGRDLEQYF. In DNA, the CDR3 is TGTGCCAGCAGCCGTCTAGGGCGGGATCTCGAGCAGTACTTC. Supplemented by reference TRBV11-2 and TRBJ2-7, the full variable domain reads EAGVAQSPRYKIIEKRQSVAFWCNPISGHATLYWYQQILGQGPKLLIQFQNNGVVDDSQLPKDRFSAERLKGVDSTLKIQPAKLEDSAVYLCASSRLGRDLEQYFGPGTRLTVT.